The present T cell receptor (beta chain) was sequenced within a study of T cell repertoires in cytomegalovirus infection. Study in general: Matching HLA type, along with CMV infection, was indicated by public TCR beta signatures.

The sample holds many counts of this clonotype. Its matching antigen is unknown. TCRdb ran MiXCR on the reads and lists one entry per CDR3 protein. This sample yields roughly 76,000 distinct CDR3 sequences, of which roughly 3.6% are seen a single time; 3.5% to 6% belongs to the top ten. The germline gives CDR1 SGHVS, CDR2 FQNEAQ. The CDR3 covers 14 residues. V dropped 3 bases and J dropped 8 bases, with 16 bases sitting between them. Study results and limitations: HLA-C-restricted TCR beta clonotypes specific for CMV led the ex vivo response.

The V call is TRBV7-8, the J call TRBJ1-2, with D unclear. The sample comprised PBMCs. The sequence was collected from a human donor in good health (CMV status not recorded). Some clones in this sample may be carry-over from other donors' samples. CDR3 protein: CASSLEGFPGGYTF. The CDR3 DNA reads as TGTGCCAGCAGCTTGGAAGGCTTCCCTGGGGGCTACACCTTC.